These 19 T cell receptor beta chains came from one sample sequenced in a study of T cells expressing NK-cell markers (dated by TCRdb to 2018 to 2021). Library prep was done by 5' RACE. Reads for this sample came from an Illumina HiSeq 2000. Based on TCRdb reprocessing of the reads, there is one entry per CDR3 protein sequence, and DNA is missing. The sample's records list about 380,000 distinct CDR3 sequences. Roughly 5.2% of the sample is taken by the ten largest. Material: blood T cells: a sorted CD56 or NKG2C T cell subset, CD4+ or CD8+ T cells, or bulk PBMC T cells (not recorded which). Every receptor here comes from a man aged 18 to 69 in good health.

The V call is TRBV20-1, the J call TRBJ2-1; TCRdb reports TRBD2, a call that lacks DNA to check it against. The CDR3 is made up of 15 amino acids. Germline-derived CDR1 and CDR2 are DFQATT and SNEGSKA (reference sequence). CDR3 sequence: CSATNIAGALNEQFF.

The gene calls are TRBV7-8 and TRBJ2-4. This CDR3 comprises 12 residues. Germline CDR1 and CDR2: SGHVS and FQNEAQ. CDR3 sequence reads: CASSTRGNIQYF.

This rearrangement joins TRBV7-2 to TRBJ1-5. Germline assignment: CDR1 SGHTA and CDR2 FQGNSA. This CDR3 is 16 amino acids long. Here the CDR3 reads CASSLGGGMVGQPQHF.

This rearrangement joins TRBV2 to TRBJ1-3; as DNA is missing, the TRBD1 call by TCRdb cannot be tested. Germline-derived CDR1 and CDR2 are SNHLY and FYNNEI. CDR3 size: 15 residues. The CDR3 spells CASKRNTGSGNTIYF.

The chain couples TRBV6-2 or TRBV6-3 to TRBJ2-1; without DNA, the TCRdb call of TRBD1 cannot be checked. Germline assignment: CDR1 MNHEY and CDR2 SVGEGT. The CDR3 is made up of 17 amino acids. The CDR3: CASRPRNSKVPNNEQFF.

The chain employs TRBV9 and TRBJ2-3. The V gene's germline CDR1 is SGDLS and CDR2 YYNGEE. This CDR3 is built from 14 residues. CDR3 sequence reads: CASSPRTVTDTQYF.

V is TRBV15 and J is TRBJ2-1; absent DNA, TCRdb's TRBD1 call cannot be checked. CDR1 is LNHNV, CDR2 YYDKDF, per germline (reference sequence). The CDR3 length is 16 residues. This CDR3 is CATSRDIPGVYNEQFF.

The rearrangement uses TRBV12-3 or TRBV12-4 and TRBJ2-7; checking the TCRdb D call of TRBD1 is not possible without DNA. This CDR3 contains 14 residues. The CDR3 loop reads CASRPGTGGVEQYF.

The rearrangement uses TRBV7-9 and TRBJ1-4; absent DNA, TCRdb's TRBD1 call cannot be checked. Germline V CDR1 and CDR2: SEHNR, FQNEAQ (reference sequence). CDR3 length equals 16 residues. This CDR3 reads CASSSAVGQRKEKLFF.

This CDR3 reads CASSQVGSRTDTQYF. The chain carries TRBV4-2 and TRBJ2-3. The CDR3 loop spans 15 amino acids. CDR1 is LGHNA and CDR2 is YNFKEQ in the germline V gene.

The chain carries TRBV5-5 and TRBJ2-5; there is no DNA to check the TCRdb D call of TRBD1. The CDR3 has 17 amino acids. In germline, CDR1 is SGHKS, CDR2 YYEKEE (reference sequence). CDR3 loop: CASSWILGGDSQETQYF.

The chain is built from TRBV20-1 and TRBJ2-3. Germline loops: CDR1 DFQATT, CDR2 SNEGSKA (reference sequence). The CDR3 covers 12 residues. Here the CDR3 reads CSASTWTDTQYF.

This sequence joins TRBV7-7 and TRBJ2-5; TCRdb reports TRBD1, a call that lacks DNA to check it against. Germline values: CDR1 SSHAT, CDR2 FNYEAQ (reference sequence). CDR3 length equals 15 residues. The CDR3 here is CASSLSGGIQETQYF.

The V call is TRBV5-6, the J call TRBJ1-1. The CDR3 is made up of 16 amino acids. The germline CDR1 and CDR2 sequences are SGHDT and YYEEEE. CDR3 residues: CASSLARLRRNTEAFF. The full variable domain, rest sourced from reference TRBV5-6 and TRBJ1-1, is DAGVTQSPTHLIKTRGQQVTLRCSPKSGHDTVSWYQQALGQGPQFIFQYYEEEERQRGNFPDRFSGHQFPNYSSELNVNALLLGDSALYLCASSLARLRRNTEAFFGQGTRLTVV.

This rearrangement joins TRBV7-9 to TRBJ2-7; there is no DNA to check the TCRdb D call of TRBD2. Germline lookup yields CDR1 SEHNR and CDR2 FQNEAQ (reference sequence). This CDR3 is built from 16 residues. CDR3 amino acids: CASSPRAGRLTYEQYF.

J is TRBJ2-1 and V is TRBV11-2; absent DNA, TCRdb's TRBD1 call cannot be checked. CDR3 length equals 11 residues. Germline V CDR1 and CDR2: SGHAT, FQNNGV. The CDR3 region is CASTQGGVQFF. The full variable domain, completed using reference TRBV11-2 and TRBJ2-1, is EAGVAQSPRYKIIEKRQSVAFWCNPISGHATLYWYQQILGQGPKLLIQFQNNGVVDDSQLPKDRFSAERLKGVDSTLKIQPAKLEDSAVYLCASTQGGVQFFGPGTRLTVL.

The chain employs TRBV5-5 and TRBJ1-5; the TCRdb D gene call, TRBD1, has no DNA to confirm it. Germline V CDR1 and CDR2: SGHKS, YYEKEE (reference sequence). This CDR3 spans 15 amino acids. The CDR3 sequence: CASSSGTGLGQPQHF.

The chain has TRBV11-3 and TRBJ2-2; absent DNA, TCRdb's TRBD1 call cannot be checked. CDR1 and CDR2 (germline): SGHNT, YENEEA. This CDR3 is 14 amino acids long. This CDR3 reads CASSPRRAGGELFF.

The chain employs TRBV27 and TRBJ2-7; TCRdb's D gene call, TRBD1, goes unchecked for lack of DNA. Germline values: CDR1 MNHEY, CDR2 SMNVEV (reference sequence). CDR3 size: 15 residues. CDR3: CASSQSFAGSVEQYF.